The 2 T cell receptor beta chains below all came from one sample that was sequenced in a study of blood T cell repertoires in COVID-19. Repertoires were generated with immunoSEQ multiplex PCR, while TCRdb's copy carries only in-frame clones and drops some. The sample includes 650,000 to 800,000 clones, about 87% of them seen just once. The sequenced material came from peripheral blood. These TCRs come from a woman younger than 35 with acute or convalescent COVID-19.

The rearrangement links TRBV27 to TRBJ2-2; 9 bases fit TRBD2. Germline CDR1 MNHEY, CDR2 SMNVEV (reference sequence). J gave up 6 bases and V 3 bases, and 2 bases lay outside the gene matches. The CDR3 totals 14 residues. In nucleotides, the CDR3 is TGTGCCAGCAGTTTTGGCGGGAGGGCCGGGGAGCTGTTTTTT. This translates into CASSFGGRAGELFF.

This sequence joins TRBV5-4 and TRBJ2-1, with D possibly being TRBD1 (6 bases). CDR3 length equals 13 residues. Germline CDR1 is SGHNT and CDR2 is YYREEE (reference sequence). V was trimmed by 2 bases and J by 7 bases, leaving 10 bases between them. For the CDR3, the DNA is TGTGCCAGCAGCTTAATGACAGGTAATGAGCAGTTCTTC. Translation: CASSLMTGNEQFF.